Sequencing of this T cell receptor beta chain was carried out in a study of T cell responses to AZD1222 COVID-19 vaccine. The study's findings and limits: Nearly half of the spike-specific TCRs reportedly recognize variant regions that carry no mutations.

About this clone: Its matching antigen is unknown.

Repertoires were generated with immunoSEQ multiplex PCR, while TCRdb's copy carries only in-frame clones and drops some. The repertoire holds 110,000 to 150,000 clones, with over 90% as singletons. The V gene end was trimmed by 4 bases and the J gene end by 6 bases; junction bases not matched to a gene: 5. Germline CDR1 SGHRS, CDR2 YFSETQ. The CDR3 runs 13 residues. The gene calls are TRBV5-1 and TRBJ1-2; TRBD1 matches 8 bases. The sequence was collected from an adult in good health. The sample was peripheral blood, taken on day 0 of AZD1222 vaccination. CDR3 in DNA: TGCGCCAGCAGCCTCGACAGGGGCGATGGCTACACCTTC. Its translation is CASSLDRGDGYTF. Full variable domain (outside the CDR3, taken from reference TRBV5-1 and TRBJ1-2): KAGVTQTPRYLIKTRGQQVTLSCSPISGHRSVSWYQQTPGQGLQFLFEYFSETQRNKGNFPGRFSGRQFSNSRSEMNVSTLELGDSALYLCASSLDRGDGYTFGSGTRLTVV.